This T cell receptor (beta chain) originates from a study of cytomegalovirus exposure and HLA in healthy donors. General study results and limits: The majority of CMV-associated TCR beta chains were reported as apparently HLA-restricted in a later analysis. Sequencing had likely introduced a cluster of highly shared sequence variants as an artifact. Using a false discovery rate of 0.05, a later analysis showed that 16,000 or so TCR beta sequences were associated with HLA alleles. Earlier results showed most TCR beta V segments being productive about 90% or about 30% of the time.

PCR involved 60 Vbeta and 13 Jbeta primers. Clones were sequenced by immunoSEQ multiplex PCR, and TCRdb holds only the in-frame ones, with some missing. The sample carries 100,000 to 150,000 clones, roughly 84% recorded once. In regard to this clone: Its specificity is not known.

Sample: PBMCs. The receptor comes from a man in his fifties or sixties in good health and CMV-seronegative.

CDR3 protein: CASSPPFGQGSYEQYF. The CDR3 nucleotides are TGTGCCAGCTCACCACCGTTTGGACAGGGTTCCTACGAGCAGTACTTC. This chain connects TRBV18 to TRBJ2-7, with 8 bases identical to TRBD1. The V gene's germline CDR1 is KGHSH and CDR2 LQKENI. Trimming removed 0 bases from V and 1 base from J; junction bases left unmatched: 5. CDR3 length: 16 amino acids.